The T cell receptor beta chain under discussion was sequenced for a study of blood T cell repertoires in COVID-19. About the study: Specimens from acute and convalescent COVID-19 originated in the United States, Italy and Spain.

Data came from immunoSEQ multiplex PCR; TCRdb stores just in-frame clones and leaves some out. The sample lists under 250,000 clones, 84% seen once, with less than 2% in the top ten. V lost 4 bases, J lost 8 bases, and 14 bases lay in between. This CDR3 region has 14 residues. Germline CDR1 and CDR2: MDHEN and SYDVKM. The sequence was collected from a woman between 35 and 50 years old who had recovered from COVID-19. V is TRBV28 and J is TRBJ1-4; no firm D call. The sequenced sample was peripheral blood. This CDR3 reads CASSSTPLREKLFF. The CDR3, as DNA: TGTGCCAGCAGTTCGACACCTTTGCGCGAAAAACTGTTTTTT.